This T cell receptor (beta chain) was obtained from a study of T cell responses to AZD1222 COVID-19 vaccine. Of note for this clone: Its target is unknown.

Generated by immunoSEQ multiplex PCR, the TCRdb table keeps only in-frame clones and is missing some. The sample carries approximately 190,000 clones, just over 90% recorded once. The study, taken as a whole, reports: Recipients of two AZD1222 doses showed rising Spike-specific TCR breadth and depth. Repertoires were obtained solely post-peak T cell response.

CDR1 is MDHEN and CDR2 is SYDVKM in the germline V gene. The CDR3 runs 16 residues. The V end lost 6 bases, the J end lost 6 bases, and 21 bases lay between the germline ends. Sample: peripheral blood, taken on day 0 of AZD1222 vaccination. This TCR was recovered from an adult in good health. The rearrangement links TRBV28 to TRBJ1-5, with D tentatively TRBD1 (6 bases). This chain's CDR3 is CASRDTNTGFSQPQHF. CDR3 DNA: TGTGCCAGCAGAGACACAAACACAGGGTTTAGTCAGCCCCAGCATTTT.